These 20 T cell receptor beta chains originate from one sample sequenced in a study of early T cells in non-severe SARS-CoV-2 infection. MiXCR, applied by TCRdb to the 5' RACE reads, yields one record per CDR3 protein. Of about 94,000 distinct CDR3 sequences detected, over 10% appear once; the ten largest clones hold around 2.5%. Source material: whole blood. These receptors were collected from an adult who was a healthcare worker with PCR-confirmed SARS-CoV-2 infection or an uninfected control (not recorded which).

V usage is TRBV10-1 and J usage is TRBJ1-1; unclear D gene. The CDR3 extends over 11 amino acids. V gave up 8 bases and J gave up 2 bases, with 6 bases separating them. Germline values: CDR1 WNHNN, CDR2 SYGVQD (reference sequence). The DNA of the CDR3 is TGCGCCAGCGGATTCAACACTGAAGCTTTCTTT. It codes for CASGFNTEAFF.

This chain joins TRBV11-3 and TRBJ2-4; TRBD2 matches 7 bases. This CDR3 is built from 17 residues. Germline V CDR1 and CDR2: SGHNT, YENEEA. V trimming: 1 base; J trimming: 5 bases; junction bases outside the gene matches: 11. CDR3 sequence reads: CASSLVGTKVLENIQYF. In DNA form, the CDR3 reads TGTGCCAGCAGCTTAGTGGGGACTAAGGTTTTGGAAAACATTCAGTACTTC.

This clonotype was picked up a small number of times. The CDR3 is CRLASQYGYTF. The CDR3 coding sequence is TGCAGACTCGCTTCCCAATATGGCTACACCTTC. The chain carries TRBV20-1 and TRBJ1-2, with no clear D. Germline CDR1 reads DFQATT; CDR2 reads SNEGSKA (reference sequence). CDR3 length equals 11 residues.

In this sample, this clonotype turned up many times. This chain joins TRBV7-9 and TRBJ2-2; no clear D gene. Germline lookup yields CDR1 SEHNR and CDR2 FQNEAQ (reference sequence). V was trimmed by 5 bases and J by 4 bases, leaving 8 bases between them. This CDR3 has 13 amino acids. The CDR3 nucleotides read TGTGCCAGCAGCATAGATGTCACCGGGGAGCTGTTTTTT. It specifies CASSIDVTGELFF.

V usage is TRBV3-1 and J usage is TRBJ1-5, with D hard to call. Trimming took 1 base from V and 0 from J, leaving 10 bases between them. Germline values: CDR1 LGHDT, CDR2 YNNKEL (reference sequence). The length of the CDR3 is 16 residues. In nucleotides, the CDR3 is TGTGCCAGCAGCCAAGGCGTGGGTTATAGCAATCAGCCCCAGCATTTT. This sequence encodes CASSQGVGYSNQPQHF.

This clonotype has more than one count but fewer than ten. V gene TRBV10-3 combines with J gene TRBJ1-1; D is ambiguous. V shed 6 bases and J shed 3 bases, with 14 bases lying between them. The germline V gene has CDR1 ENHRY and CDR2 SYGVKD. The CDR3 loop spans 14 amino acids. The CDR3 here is CAISLDGYYTEAFF. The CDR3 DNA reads TGTGCCATCAGCCTAGACGGCTACTACACTGAAGCTTTCTTT.

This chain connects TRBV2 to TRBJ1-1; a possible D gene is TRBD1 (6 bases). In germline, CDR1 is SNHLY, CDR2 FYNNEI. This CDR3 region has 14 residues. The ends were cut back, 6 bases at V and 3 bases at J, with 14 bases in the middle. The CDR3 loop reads CASSPQGLDTEAFF. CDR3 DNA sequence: TGTGCCAGCAGCCCACAGGGACTCGACACTGAAGCTTTCTTT.

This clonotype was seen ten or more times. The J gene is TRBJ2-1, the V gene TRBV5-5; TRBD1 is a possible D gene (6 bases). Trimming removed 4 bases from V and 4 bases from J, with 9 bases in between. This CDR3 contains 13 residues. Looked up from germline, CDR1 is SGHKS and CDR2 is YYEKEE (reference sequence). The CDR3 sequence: CASSKDRYNEQFF. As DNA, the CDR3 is TGTGCCAGCAGCAAGGACAGATACAATGAGCAGTTCTTC.

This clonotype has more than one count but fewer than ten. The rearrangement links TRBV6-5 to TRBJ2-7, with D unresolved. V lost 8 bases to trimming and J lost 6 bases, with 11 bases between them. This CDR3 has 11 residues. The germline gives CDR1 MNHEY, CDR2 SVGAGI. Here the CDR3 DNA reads TGTGCCAGCCAAGCCGGGCGCGAGCAGTACTTC. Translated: CASQAGREQYF.

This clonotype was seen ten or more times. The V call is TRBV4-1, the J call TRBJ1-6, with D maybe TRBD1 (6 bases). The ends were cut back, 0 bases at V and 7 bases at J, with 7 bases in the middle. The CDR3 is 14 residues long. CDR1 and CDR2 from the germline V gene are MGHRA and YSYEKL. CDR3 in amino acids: CASSQERGNSPLHF. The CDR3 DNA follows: TGCGCCAGCAGCCAAGAGAGGGGGAATTCACCCCTCCACTTT.

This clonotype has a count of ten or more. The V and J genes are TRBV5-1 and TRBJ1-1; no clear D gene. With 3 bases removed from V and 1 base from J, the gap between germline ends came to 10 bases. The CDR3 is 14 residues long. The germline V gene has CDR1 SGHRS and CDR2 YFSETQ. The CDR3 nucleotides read TGCGCCAGCAGCTGGAATTTGGAGAACACTGAAGCTTTCTTT. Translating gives CASSWNLENTEAFF.

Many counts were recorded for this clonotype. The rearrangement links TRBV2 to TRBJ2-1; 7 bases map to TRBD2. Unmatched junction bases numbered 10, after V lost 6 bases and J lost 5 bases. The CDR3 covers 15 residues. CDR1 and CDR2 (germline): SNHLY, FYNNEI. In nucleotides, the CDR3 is TGTGCCAGCAGGATGCTCCAGCGGGGTGACAATGAGCAGTTCTTC. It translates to CASRMLQRGDNEQFF.

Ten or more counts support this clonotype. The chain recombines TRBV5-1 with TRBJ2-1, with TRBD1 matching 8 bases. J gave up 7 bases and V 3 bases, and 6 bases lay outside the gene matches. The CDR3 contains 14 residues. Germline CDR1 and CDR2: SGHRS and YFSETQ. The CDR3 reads CASSSGGELNEQFF. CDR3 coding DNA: TGCGCCAGCAGCTCAGGGGGCGAATTGAATGAGCAGTTCTTC.

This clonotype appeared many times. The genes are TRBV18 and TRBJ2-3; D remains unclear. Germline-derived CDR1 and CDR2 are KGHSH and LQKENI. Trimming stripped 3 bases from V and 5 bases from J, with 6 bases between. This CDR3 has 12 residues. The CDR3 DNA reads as TGTGCCAGCTCACCCGGCTTAGATACGCAGTATTTT. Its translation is CASSPGLDTQYF.

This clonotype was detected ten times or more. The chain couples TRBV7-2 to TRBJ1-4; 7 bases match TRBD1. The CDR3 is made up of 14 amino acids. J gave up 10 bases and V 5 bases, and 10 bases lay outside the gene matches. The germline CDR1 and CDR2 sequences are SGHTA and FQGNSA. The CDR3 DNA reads TGTGCCAGCAGCATCCGGGACAGAGATGGAAAACTGTTTTTT. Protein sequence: CASSIRDRDGKLFF.

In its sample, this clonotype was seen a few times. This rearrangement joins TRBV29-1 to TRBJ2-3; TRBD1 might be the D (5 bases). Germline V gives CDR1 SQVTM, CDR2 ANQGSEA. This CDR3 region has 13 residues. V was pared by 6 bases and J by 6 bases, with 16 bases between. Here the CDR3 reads CSVQGIFADTQYF. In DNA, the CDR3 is TGCAGCGTCCAGGGTATTTTCGCGGATACGCAGTATTTT.

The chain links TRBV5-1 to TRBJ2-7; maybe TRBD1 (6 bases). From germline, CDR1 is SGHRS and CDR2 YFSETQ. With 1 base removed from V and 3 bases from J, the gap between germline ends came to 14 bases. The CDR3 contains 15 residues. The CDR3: CASSLSAGEGYEQYF. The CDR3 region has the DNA TGCGCCAGCAGCTTGTCGGCAGGGGAAGGCTACGAGCAGTACTTC. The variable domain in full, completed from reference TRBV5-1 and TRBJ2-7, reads KAGVTQTPRYLIKTRGQQVTLSCSPISGHRSVSWYQQTPGQGLQFLFEYFSETQRNKGNFPGRFSGRQFSNSRSEMNVSTLELGDSALYLCASSLSAGEGYEQYFGPGTRLTVT.

CDR3 nucleotide sequence: TGTGCCAGCAGCTTGGAGGGCCGGGGCGAGCCCCAGCATTTT. As protein: CASSLEGRGEPQHF. The rearrangement links TRBV7-8 to TRBJ1-5; a possible D gene is TRBD1 (5 bases). This CDR3 has 14 amino acids. Germline V gene data show CDR1 as SGHVS and CDR2 as FQNEAQ. V was shortened by 3 bases and J by 8 bases, with 14 bases between the two germline ends.

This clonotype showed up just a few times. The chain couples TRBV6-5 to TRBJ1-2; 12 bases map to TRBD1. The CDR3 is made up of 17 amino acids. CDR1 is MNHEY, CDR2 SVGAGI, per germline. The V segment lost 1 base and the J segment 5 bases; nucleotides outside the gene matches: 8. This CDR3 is CASSYFVPGQGAYGYTF. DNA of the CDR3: TGTGCCAGCAGTTACTTTGTCCCGGGACAGGGGGCGTATGGCTACACCTTC.

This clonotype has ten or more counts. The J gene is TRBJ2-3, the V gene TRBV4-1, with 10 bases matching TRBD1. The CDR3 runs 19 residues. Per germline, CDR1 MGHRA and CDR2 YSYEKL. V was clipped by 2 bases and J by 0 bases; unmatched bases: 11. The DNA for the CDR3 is TGCGCCAGCAGCCAACAAACTCCAACGGGACAGGGGAGCACAGATACGCAGTATTTT. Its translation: CASSQQTPTGQGSTDTQYF.